Following are 10 T cell receptor beta chains from one sample sequenced in a study of shared clonotypes between healthy human individuals. Repertoires were generated with immunoSEQ multiplex PCR, while TCRdb's copy carries only in-frame clones and drops some. The sample contains some 1,400,000 clones, roughly 95% of which appear only once. Material: naive CD4+ T cells sorted from blood. Subset: CD45RA+ positively selected. All receptors come from a man aged 30 to 45 in good health.

The gene calls are TRBV28 and TRBJ1-5, with D perhaps TRBD1 (6 bases). Trimming shortened V by 6 bases and J by 7 bases, and 13 bases separated the two germline ends. Germline values: CDR1 MDHEN, CDR2 SYDVKM. CDR3 length: 13 residues. CDR3 amino acids: CASRPHREQPQHF. In DNA, the CDR3 is TGTGCCAGCAGGCCACACAGGGAACAGCCCCAGCATTTT.

The genes are TRBV7-2 and TRBJ2-5, with D unclear. The CDR3 loop spans 13 amino acids. V lost 1 base and J 5 bases, leaving 8 bases between the germline ends. Per the germline V gene, CDR1 is SGHTA and CDR2 is FQGNSA. The CDR3 protein is CASSLGARETQYF. The CDR3 nucleotides are TGTGCCAGCAGCTTAGGGGCGAGGGAGACCCAGTACTTC.

The chain combines TRBV6-6 with TRBJ2-1, with TRBD2 matching 10 bases. The V gene's germline CDR1 is MNHNY and CDR2 SVGAGI (reference sequence). V dropped 6 bases and J dropped 5; count of bases not matched to a gene: 4. There are 14 residues in the CDR3. The CDR3 loop is CASRLAGANNEQFF. The CDR3 nucleotides are TGTGCCAGCAGGCTAGCGGGAGCGAACAATGAGCAGTTCTTC.

About this clone itself: This CDR3 is also generated by other DNA sequences in the sample. V usage is TRBV28 and J usage is TRBJ2-7; D gene uncertain. The V and J ends lost 6 bases and 0 bases respectively, with 3 bases between them. The germline gives CDR1 MDHEN, CDR2 SYDVKM. CDR3 length: 11 amino acids. The CDR3 here is CASSRSYEQYF. The CDR3 nucleotides read TGTGCCAGCAGCCGCTCCTACGAGCAGTACTTC. Filled out from reference TRBV28 and TRBJ2-7, the complete variable domain reads DVKVTQSSRYLVKRTGEKVFLECVQDMDHENMFWYRQDPGLGLRLIYFSYDVKMKEKGDIPEGYSVSREKKERFSLILESASTNQTSMYLCASSRSYEQYFGPGTRLTVT.

The chain joins TRBV10-3 to TRBJ2-1; D is possibly TRBD1 or TRBD2 (6 bases each). Trimming shortened V by 6 bases and J by 0 bases, and 12 bases separated the two germline ends. This CDR3 region has 15 residues. CDR1 and CDR2 (germline): ENHRY, SYGVKD. CDR3 amino acids: CAISLGGSSYNEQFF. The CDR3 DNA reads TGTGCCATCAGCCTAGGGGGGAGCTCCTACAATGAGCAGTTCTTC.

This rearrangement joins TRBV15 to TRBJ2-3; 7 nucleotides match TRBD1. The CDR3 runs 14 residues. The germline CDR1 and CDR2 sequences are LNHNV and YYDKDF (reference sequence). The V segment lost 5 bases and the J segment 0 bases; nucleotides outside the gene matches: 2. CDR3 protein: CATSSGQSTDTQYF. CDR3 bases: TGTGCCACCAGCTCGGGACAGAGCACAGATACGCAGTATTTT. The whole variable domain, remainder taken from reference TRBV15 and TRBJ2-3, is DAMVIQNPRYQVTQFGKPVTLSCSQTLNHNVMYWYQQKSSQAPKLLFHYYDKDFNNEADTPDNFQSRRPNTSFCFLDIRSPGLGDTAMYLCATSSGQSTDTQYFGPGTRLTVL.

This clone has only one observation. The chain links TRBV18 to TRBJ1-1; 11 positions agree with TRBD1. Losses at the gene ends were 2 bases for V and 2 bases for J; bases not matched to a gene: 10. CDR1 is KGHSH, CDR2 LQKENI, per germline. The length of the CDR3 is 18 residues. The CDR3 nucleotides are TGTGCCAGCTCACCATTCGGACAGGGGGCCTACTCTAACACTGAAGCTTTCTTT. It is translated as CASSPFGQGAYSNTEAFF.

The rearrangement joins TRBV6-5 to TRBJ2-7; 8 bases fit TRBD1. This CDR3 spans 15 amino acids. CDR1 and CDR2 from the germline V gene are MNHEY and SVGAGI. The junction had 9 bases not matched to a gene; V was cut back by 6 bases and J by 2 bases. The CDR3 DNA reads as TGTGCCAGCAGAGCCACACAGGGGGTCGCCTACGAGCAGTACTTC. Its translation is CASRATQGVAYEQYF.

Turning to this clone: Other nucleotide sequences in the sample specify the same CDR3. This chain joins TRBV9 and TRBJ2-2; 11 nucleotides agree with TRBD2. J was trimmed by 5 bases and V by 2 bases; bases with no gene match: 2. CDR3 length: 15 residues. Germline V gene sequence: CDR1 SGDLS, CDR2 YYNGEE. The CDR3 reads CASSVGLAGTGELFF. The CDR3 region has the DNA TGTGCCAGCAGCGTCGGACTAGCGGGTACCGGGGAGCTGTTTTTT.

Of note for this clone: The identical CDR3 is also encoded by other nucleotide sequences in the sample. V gene TRBV9 combines with J gene TRBJ2-1; tentatively, D is TRBD1 (6 bases). The CDR3 is 14 amino acids. The ends were cut back, 0 bases at V and 5 bases at J, with 9 bases in the middle. CDR1 is SGDLS and CDR2 is YYNGEE in the germline V gene. The CDR3 sequence: CASSVVGQNNEQFF. The DNA of the CDR3 is TGTGCCAGCAGCGTAGTCGGACAGAACAATGAGCAGTTCTTC.